Presented here are 23 T cell receptor beta chains from one specimen sequenced in a study of T cell responses to AZD1222 COVID-19 vaccine (dated by TCRdb to about 2021). In light of the paper, this sample's time point label describes: about 28 days (+/-7) after the second vaccine dose. Libraries were built with the immunoSEQ multiplex PCR assay. Sourced from immuneACCESS, this table was stored by TCRdb with only in-frame sequences that have V and J called. A share of the clones is absent; for the studies checked, an unresolved V gene accounts for under half, and the remainder has no known explanation. Present in this sample are tens of thousands of clones, about 88% of which were seen just once. The ten largest make up 4% to 5% of the sample. Sequencing used peripheral blood, obtained 28 days after the second AZD1222 dose. All receptors derive from an adult who received the AZD1222 COVID-19 vaccine.

V is TRBV3-1 (or the pseudogene TRBV3-2) and J is TRBJ1-1; no clear D gene. V lost 1 base to trimming and J lost 0 bases, with 9 bases between them. Germline V CDR1 and CDR2: LGHDT, YNNKEL (reference sequence). This CDR3 region has 15 residues. The DNA for the CDR3 is TGTGCCAGCAGCCAAGCTTCCCTACTGAACACTGAAGCTTTCTTT. Translation: CASSQASLLNTEAFF.

The chain combines TRBV3-1 (or the pseudogene TRBV3-2) with TRBJ1-4; D may be TRBD1 (6 bases). V lost 5 bases, J lost 8 bases, and 15 bases lay in between. Germline lookup yields CDR1 LGHDT and CDR2 YNNKEL (reference sequence). CDR3 length: 14 amino acids. CDR3 sequence reads: CASSDQGSQEKLFF. The DNA for the CDR3 is TGTGCCAGCAGCGATCAGGGGAGTCAGGAAAAACTGTTTTTT.

V gene TRBV7-2 combines with J gene TRBJ2-1, with a weak D call TRBD2 (6 bases). The CDR3 contains 16 residues. Germline CDR1 reads SGHTA; CDR2 reads FQGNSA. Trimming took 6 bases from V and 6 from J, leaving 21 bases between them. The CDR3, as DNA: TGTGCCAGCAGTCCCTGGGTCGGGGGAACATCCAATGAGCAGTTCTTC. It codes for CASSPWVGGTSNEQFF.

The rearrangement joins TRBV6-6 to TRBJ1-1; TRBD1 might be the D (5 bases). The ends were cut back, 2 bases at V and 1 base at J, with 14 bases in the middle. Germline V lookup: CDR1 MNHNY, CDR2 SVGAGI (reference sequence). The CDR3 covers 16 residues. CDR3 sequence: CASSYGQQNRNTEAFF. DNA of the CDR3: TGTGCCAGCAGTTACGGACAACAGAATAGGAACACTGAAGCTTTCTTT.

V usage is TRBV13 and J usage is TRBJ2-3; D is possibly TRBD1 or TRBD2 (6 bases each). Trimming took off 4 bases at V and 7 bases at J, with 9 bases between the two ends. This CDR3 has 12 amino acids. From germline, CDR1 is PRHDT and CDR2 FYEKMQ (reference sequence). CDR3 sequence reads: CASSSGAYTQYF. The CDR3 DNA sequence: TGTGCCAGCAGCTCGGGGGCGTATACGCAGTATTTT. Drawing the rest from reference TRBV13 and TRBJ2-3, the complete variable domain is AAGVIQSPRHLIKEKRETATLKCYPIPRHDTVYWYQQGPGQDPQFLISFYEKMQSDKGSIPDRFSAQQFSDYHSELNMSSLELGDSALYFCASSSGAYTQYFGPGTRLTVL.

The chain employs TRBV9 and TRBJ2-4; D is perhaps TRBD2 (5 bases). Per the germline V gene, CDR1 is SGDLS and CDR2 is YYNGEE. Trimming took 4 bases from V and 8 from J, leaving 10 bases between them. This CDR3 contains 12 residues. This CDR3 reads CASSSSGDIQYF. In DNA, the CDR3 is TGTGCCAGCAGCAGCTCCGGGGACATTCAGTACTTC.

V usage is TRBV5-1 and J usage is TRBJ1-3; no firm D call. CDR3 size: 14 residues. V was shortened by 5 bases and J by 1 base, with 10 bases between the two germline ends. Germline CDR1 is SGHRS and CDR2 is YFSETQ. CDR3 sequence: CASRPQVSGNTIYF. DNA of the CDR3: TGCGCCAGCAGGCCACAAGTGTCTGGAAACACCATATATTTT.

The genes are TRBV6-5 and TRBJ1-5, with D perhaps matching TRBD1 (5 bases). The CDR3 runs 14 residues. CDR1 is MNHEY, CDR2 SVGAGI, per germline. The V gene lost 5 bases and the J gene lost 2 bases, with 10 bases spanning the gap. The CDR3 DNA reads TGTGCCAGCAGTCCCGACAGTCGCAATCAGCCCCAGCATTTT. Residues: CASSPDSRNQPQHF.

This chain connects TRBV18 to TRBJ2-1, with 11 bases that match TRBD2. This CDR3 region has 17 residues. The J segment lost 3 bases and the V segment lost 2 bases, leaving 6 bases of the junction unmatched. The germline gives CDR1 KGHSH, CDR2 LQKENI. CDR3 nucleotide sequence: TGTGCCAGCTCACCAGCGGGTAGCGGGGGGGACTACAATGAGCAGTTCTTC. It encodes CASSPAGSGGDYNEQFF.

This chain uses TRBV18 with TRBJ1-1; D uncertain. CDR3 length: 15 residues. With 1 base removed from V and 0 bases from J, the gap between germline ends came to 9 bases. The germline V gene has CDR1 KGHSH and CDR2 LQKENI. The CDR3 reads CASSPRADMNTEAFF. The CDR3 nucleotides are TGTGCCAGCTCACCACGGGCAGACATGAACACTGAAGCTTTCTTT.

CDR3 protein: CASSGQGARIRLFF. The CDR3 coding sequence is TGTGCCAGTAGTGGACAGGGGGCGAGGATCAGACTGTTTTTT. This chain uses TRBV19 with TRBJ1-4, with 11 bases identical to TRBD1. CDR3 length equals 14 residues. Per germline, CDR1 LNHDA and CDR2 SQIVND (reference sequence). J was trimmed by 13 bases and V by 5 bases; bases with no gene match: 9.

The DNA for the CDR3 is TGCGCCAGCAGTGAAAGGCCCCGGGGTGGCTACACCTTC. Translated, it gives CASSERPRGGYTF. The V gene is TRBV10-1, the J gene TRBJ1-2; D is undetermined. Germline V gene data show CDR1 as WNHNN and CDR2 as SYGVQD (reference sequence). V lost 3 bases, J lost 7 bases, and 12 bases lay in between. The length of the CDR3 is 13 residues.

The gene calls are TRBV7-2 and TRBJ1-6; TRBD1 might be the D (6 bases). Between the trimmed V and J ends, which lost 6 bases and 1 base, there was a span of 10 bases. CDR1 is SGHTA, CDR2 FQGNSA, per germline. The CDR3 sequence is 15 residues long. The CDR3 sequence: CASRLTGSYNSPLHF. For the CDR3, the DNA is TGTGCCAGCAGATTAACAGGGTCCTATAATTCACCCCTCCACTTT.

The V and J genes are TRBV5-6 and TRBJ1-2; D may be TRBD1 (6 bases). The CDR3 has 14 amino acids. CDR1 SGHDT and CDR2 YYEEEE come from the germline V gene. The germline V and J ends were trimmed by 5 bases and 2 bases, with 13 bases remaining between them. The CDR3 is CASSQDRLNYGYTF. The DNA of the CDR3 is TGTGCCAGCAGTCAAGACAGGCTAAACTATGGCTACACCTTC.

The chain carries TRBV13 and TRBJ2-5, with TRBD1 identical over 7 bases. J was trimmed by 6 bases and V by 0 bases; bases with no gene match: 7. The CDR3 runs to 15 residues. The germline V gene has CDR1 PRHDT and CDR2 FYEKMQ (reference sequence). The CDR3 protein is CASSLGRQGIQTQYF. CDR3 coding DNA: TGTGCCAGCAGCTTAGGCCGACAGGGAATACAGACCCAGTACTTC.

V and J are TRBV6-2 or TRBV6-3 and TRBJ2-5; 9 bases align to TRBD2. This CDR3 is built from 17 residues. Trimming at V came to 4 bases and at J to 5 bases, leaving 14 bases not matched to a gene. CDR1 MNHEY and CDR2 SVGEGT come from the germline V gene. The CDR3: CASSWGGLAGPRETQYF. The CDR3 nucleotides read TGTGCCAGCAGTTGGGGCGGGCTAGCGGGGCCGCGGGAGACCCAGTACTTC.

Here the CDR3 DNA reads TGTGCCAGCAGCCGCCGGGACACTAACTATGGCTACACCTTC. The encoded protein is CASSRRDTNYGYTF. J is TRBJ1-2 and V is TRBV2; tentative D call: TRBD1 (6 bases). Germline V gene lookup returns CDR1 SNHLY and CDR2 FYNNEI. Trimming left V 6 bases short and J 0 bases short, with 11 bases between. CDR3 length: 14 amino acids.

The chain is built from TRBV19 and TRBJ2-3, with a weak D call TRBD1 (7 bases). Germline V gene sequence: CDR1 LNHDA, CDR2 SQIVND (reference sequence). Trimming pared 6 bases from V and 4 bases from J, leaving 14 bases between. This CDR3 has 14 residues. The CDR3 DNA reads as TGTGCCAGTAGGAGACAGGGAGGCCCAGATACGCAGTATTTT. Protein sequence: CASRRQGGPDTQYF. Supplemented by reference TRBV19 and TRBJ2-3, the full variable domain reads DGGITQSPKYLFRKEGQNVTLSCEQNLNHDAMYWYRQDPGQGLRLIYYSQIVNDFQKGDIAEGYSVSREKKESFPLTVTSAQKNPTAFYLCASRRQGGPDTQYFGPGTRLTVL.

This clone was seen a handful of times. The chain is built from TRBV29-1 and TRBJ1-1; no clear D. The CDR3 totals 13 residues. The germline gives CDR1 SQVTM, CDR2 ANQGSEA. V was trimmed by 5 bases and J by 3 bases, leaving 13 bases between them. The DNA of the CDR3 is TGCAGCGTTACCGTAACCGGGGACACTGAAGCTTTCTTT. Its protein product is CSVTVTGDTEAFF.

The chain couples TRBV11-2 to TRBJ2-3; possibly TRBD1 or TRBD2 for D (5 bases each). This CDR3 region has 15 residues. Germline V gene lookup returns CDR1 SGHAT and CDR2 FQNNGV. The ends were cut back, 1 base at V and 5 bases at J, with 13 bases in the middle. The CDR3 here is CASSLVRGGGDTQYF. The CDR3 region has the DNA TGTGCCAGCAGCTTAGTCCGGGGCGGCGGAGATACGCAGTATTTT. Using reference TRBV11-2 and TRBJ2-3 for the parts outside the CDR3, the full variable domain is EAGVAQSPRYKIIEKRQSVAFWCNPISGHATLYWYQQILGQGPKLLIQFQNNGVVDDSQLPKDRFSAERLKGVDSTLKIQPAKLEDSAVYLCASSLVRGGGDTQYFGPGTRLTVL.

The CDR3 loop is CASSERSSGRDTIYF. The CDR3, as DNA: TGTGCCAGCAGTGAACGCTCTTCTGGGCGGGACACCATATATTTT. The chain uses TRBV6-1 and TRBJ1-3; no clear D gene. Germline V lookup: CDR1 MNHNS, CDR2 SASEGT. The CDR3 spans 15 residues. V gave up 2 bases and J gave up 8 bases, with 16 bases separating them.

V gene TRBV19 combines with J gene TRBJ1-2; 7 bases map to TRBD1. Germline CDR1 is LNHDA and CDR2 is SQIVND (reference sequence). This CDR3 contains 13 residues. J was trimmed by 8 bases and V by 7 bases; bases with no gene match: 10. The CDR3 spells CASTQDRRWGYTF. For the CDR3, the DNA is TGTGCCAGTACTCAGGACAGGAGATGGGGCTACACCTTC.

The chain is built from TRBV2 and TRBJ1-4; D unresolved. CDR3 length equals 13 residues. Trimming shortened V by 6 bases and J by 8 bases, and 13 bases separated the two germline ends. From germline, CDR1 is SNHLY and CDR2 FYNNEI. In DNA, the CDR3 is TGTGCCAGCAGGAGTAGGGAGGGCGAAAAACTGTTTTTT. It yields the protein CASRSREGEKLFF. Looking up the rest from reference TRBV2 and TRBJ1-4 gives the full variable domain: EPEVTQTPSHQVTQMGQEVILRCVPISNHLYFYWYRQILGQKVEFLVSFYNNEISEKSEIFDDQFSVERPDGSNFTLKIRSTKLEDSAMYFCASRSREGEKLFFGSGTQLSVL.